One sample yielded the 10 T cell receptor beta chains listed below, sequenced in a study of T cell changes during pregnancy in multiple sclerosis. Generated by immunoSEQ multiplex PCR, the TCRdb table keeps only in-frame clones and is missing some. The data contain approximately 40,000 clones, 80% to 95% of them singletons. This sample comprised CD4+ T cells from peripheral blood mononuclear cells, obtained before pregnancy. The source of these receptors is a female donor with multiple sclerosis, enrolled in a pregnancy study.

CDR3 in amino acids: CASSASLLRGNYGYTF. For the CDR3, the DNA is TGTGCCAGCAGCGCCAGCCTTCTAAGGGGGAACTATGGCTACACCTTC. The chain joins TRBV2 to TRBJ1-2; tentatively, D is TRBD1 (6 bases). Per germline, CDR1 SNHLY and CDR2 FYNNEI. This CDR3 has 16 residues. V dropped 6 bases and J dropped 2 bases, with 19 bases sitting between them.

This chain joins TRBV25-1 and TRBJ1-2; D gene unclear. Trimming removed 1 base from V and 14 bases from J, with 11 bases in between. Germline CDR1 is MGHDK and CDR2 is SYGVNS. The CDR3 is 11 residues long. CDR3 in DNA: TGTGCCAGCAGTGAATCCAGGAAGATTACCTTC. This gives the protein CASSESRKITF.

V usage is TRBV19 and J usage is TRBJ2-1; 7 positions match TRBD1. The CDR3 covers 15 residues. V shed 3 bases, J shed 2 bases, and the junction held 4 bases outside the gene matches. Germline assignment: CDR1 LNHDA and CDR2 SQIVND (reference sequence). In DNA form, the CDR3 reads TGTGCCAGTAGTATGGACAGGACAACCTACAATGAGCAGTTCTTC. This encodes CASSMDRTTYNEQFF.

The table lists this clone with a count of one. The chain employs TRBV7-9 and TRBJ2-3; 8 positions agree with TRBD1. Germline CDR1 is SEHNR and CDR2 is FQNEAQ (reference sequence). The CDR3 length is 15 residues. J gave up 0 bases and V 4 bases, and 3 bases lay outside the gene matches. In nucleotides, the CDR3 is TGTGCCAGCAGCTCGACAGGGGCGAGCACAGATACGCAGTATTTT. Amino acid sequence: CASSSTGASTDTQYF.

The chain is built from TRBV12-5 and TRBJ1-4, with 9 positions matching TRBD1. J was trimmed by 7 bases and V by 0 bases; bases with no gene match: 6. The V gene's germline CDR1 is LGHNT and CDR2 FRNRAP. The CDR3 runs 16 residues. The CDR3 DNA reads TGTGCTAGTGGTTTGGTGGTCGGGACAGGGACTGAAAAACTGTTTTTT. This translates into CASGLVVGTGTEKLFF.

This chain uses TRBV7-9 with TRBJ1-4; 7 bases fit TRBD1. The CDR3 sequence is 15 residues long. Germline CDR1 is SEHNR and CDR2 is FQNEAQ (reference sequence). V dropped 4 bases and J dropped 3; count of bases not matched to a gene: 5. In DNA, the CDR3 is TGTGCCAGCAGCTACAGGGGAAGTGCTAATGAAAAACTGTTTTTT. It specifies CASSYRGSANEKLFF.

This sequence joins TRBV7-2 and TRBJ2-1, with D hard to call. Trimming took off 5 bases at V and 7 bases at J, with 15 bases between the two ends. Germline V lookup: CDR1 SGHTA, CDR2 FQGNSA. The CDR3 contains 14 residues. The CDR3 region has the DNA TGTGCCAGCAGCCCACCACCGTCTCGGAATGAGCAGTTCTTC. Protein product: CASSPPPSRNEQFF.

V usage is TRBV7-6 and J usage is TRBJ1-4; D gene ambiguous. The CDR3 runs 15 residues. Between the trimmed V and J ends, which lost 1 base and 5 bases, there was a span of 11 bases. Germline V gene data show CDR1 as SGHVS and CDR2 as FNYEAQ. CDR3 residues: CASSLGGWANEKLFF. The CDR3 bases are TGTGCCAGCAGCTTAGGTGGTTGGGCAAATGAAAAACTGTTTTTT.

The genes are TRBV11-3 and TRBJ2-5, with 13 bases fitting TRBD2. V dropped 2 bases and J dropped 2; count of bases not matched to a gene: 5. In germline, CDR1 is SGHNT, CDR2 YENEEA. The CDR3 runs 17 residues. This CDR3 is CASSLSSTSGGQETQYF. In DNA, the CDR3 is TGTGCCAGCAGCTTATCTTCGACTAGCGGGGGGCAAGAGACCCAGTACTTC.

This clone was seen just once. V gene TRBV2 combines with J gene TRBJ1-2, with D perhaps TRBD1 (5 bases). The CDR3 loop spans 13 amino acids. From germline, CDR1 is SNHLY and CDR2 FYNNEI. Trimming shortened V by 2 bases and J by 7 bases, and 11 bases separated the two germline ends. In DNA form, the CDR3 reads TGTGCCAGCAGTGAAAGTCCCACAGGTGGCTACACCTTC. This sequence encodes CASSESPTGGYTF.